This T cell receptor beta chain was captured by sequencing in a study of T cell responses to AZD1222 COVID-19 vaccine. Assay used: immunoSEQ multiplex PCR; TCRdb lists only in-frame clones, some missing. The repertoire includes about 140,000 clones, around nine tenths of them detected once, and approximately 4.8% sits in the top ten. CDR1 is DFQATT and CDR2 is SNEGSKA in the germline V gene (reference sequence). The CDR3 spans 10 residues. Trimming took 4 bases from V and 7 from J, leaving 8 bases between them. The specimen comprised peripheral blood, sampled on day 0 of AZD1222 vaccination. This chain links TRBV20-1 with TRBJ2-7; D perhaps matches TRBD1 (6 bases). The receptor comes from an adult in good health. The CDR3 DNA is TGCAGTGCTACGGACAGTGAGCAGTACTTC. The encoded protein is CSATDSEQYF.